These 28 T cell receptor beta chains were all obtained from the same sample, sequenced in a study of T cell responses to AZD1222 COVID-19 vaccine. Using immunoSEQ multiplex PCR, the repertoire was profiled, and TCRdb retains in-frame clones only, with some absent. This table has 95,000 to 130,000 clones, about 90% appearing once. The sequences come from peripheral blood, collected on day 0 of AZD1222 vaccination. Receptors were obtained from an adult in good health.

The rearrangement links TRBV7-2 to TRBJ2-7; D is perhaps TRBD2 (6 bases). Per germline, CDR1 SGHTA and CDR2 FQGNSA. V was trimmed by 4 bases and J by 3 bases, leaving 10 bases between them. The CDR3 loop spans 13 amino acids. The CDR3 sequence: CASSWRGNYEQYF. In nucleotides, the CDR3 is TGTGCCAGCAGCTGGCGGGGAAACTACGAGCAGTACTTC.

The V and J genes are TRBV9 and TRBJ1-3, with 7 bases lining up with TRBD1. The CDR3 is 16 amino acids. With V trimmed by 2 bases and J by 4 bases, 9 bases remained unmatched. Per germline, CDR1 SGDLS and CDR2 YYNGEE. CDR3 sequence: CASSVGTGVGGNTIYF. DNA for the CDR3: TGTGCCAGCAGCGTGGGCACAGGGGTTGGCGGAAACACCATATATTTT.

The rearrangement links TRBV5-5 to TRBJ1-4; unclear D gene. Trimming pared 1 base from V and 6 bases from J, leaving 13 bases between. Germline V gene data show CDR1 as SGHKS and CDR2 as YYEKEE (reference sequence). CDR3 length equals 15 residues. CDR3 sequence: CASSLIMGGDEKLFF. Here the CDR3 DNA reads TGTGCCAGCAGCTTGATTATGGGCGGGGATGAAAAACTGTTTTTT.

This chain links TRBV4-3 with TRBJ1-4; 11 nucleotides align to TRBD1. V shed 4 bases and J 8 bases; nucleotides not matched to a gene: 6. This CDR3 region has 15 residues. CDR1 and CDR2 from the germline V gene are LGHNA and YSLEER. DNA for the CDR3: TGCGCCAGCAGCCCATCGGGACAGGGGGGGGAAAAACTGTTTTTT. It specifies CASSPSGQGGEKLFF.

The chain uses TRBV4-3 and TRBJ2-5; D is undetermined. V gave up 1 base and J gave up 0 bases, with 12 bases separating them. The CDR3 sequence is 16 residues long. The germline CDR1 and CDR2 sequences are LGHNA and YSLEER. CDR3 DNA sequence: TGCGCCAGCAGCCAAGGGTCCAGTGCGTACCAAGAGACCCAGTACTTC. This codes for CASSQGSSAYQETQYF.

This sequence joins TRBV5-6 and TRBJ2-2; D not certain. CDR3 length: 13 residues. The V gene's germline CDR1 is SGHDT and CDR2 YYEEEE. Trimming left V 2 bases short and J 4 bases short, with 6 bases between. DNA for the CDR3: TGTGCCAGCAGCTTCCTTACCACCGGGGAGCTGTTTTTT. Translation: CASSFLTTGELFF.

This clone was seen ten or more times. V is TRBV24-1 and J is TRBJ2-2; possibly TRBD2 for D (6 bases). The CDR3 sequence is 13 residues long. V was shortened by 10 bases and J by 8 bases, with 16 bases between the two germline ends. The germline V gene has CDR1 KGHDR and CDR2 SFDVKD. For the CDR3, the DNA is TGTGCCACGGGGGGTGCGACATCAGGGGAGCTGTTTTTT. Translated: CATGGATSGELFF.

The chain combines TRBV5-6 with TRBJ1-1, with TRBD1 matching over 7 bases. Per the germline V gene, CDR1 is SGHDT and CDR2 is YYEEEE. J gave up 3 bases and V 0 bases, and 8 bases lay outside the gene matches. The CDR3 length is 16 residues. CDR3 amino acids: CASSLAIDREDTEAFF. In nucleotides, the CDR3 is TGTGCCAGCAGCTTGGCTATTGACAGGGAGGACACTGAAGCTTTCTTT.

The chain employs TRBV3-1 (or the pseudogene TRBV3-2) and TRBJ2-1; D gene uncertain. V dropped 8 bases and J dropped 0 bases, with 11 bases sitting between them. Germline CDR1 reads LGHDT; CDR2 reads YNNKEL (reference sequence). The CDR3 spans 14 residues. DNA of the CDR3: TGTGCCAGCGGCCTACGCAGCTCCTACAATGAGCAGTTCTTC. This sequence encodes CASGLRSSYNEQFF.

This chain joins TRBV5-4 and TRBJ1-2; 9 bases match TRBD1. Per the germline V gene, CDR1 is SGHNT and CDR2 is YYREEE (reference sequence). CDR3 length: 13 residues. V was clipped by 9 bases and J by 8 bases; unmatched bases: 11. The CDR3 nucleotides read TGTGCCATCAACTCACAGGGGGCAGGCGGCTACACCTTC. Protein product: CAINSQGAGGYTF. Full variable domain (rest looked up from reference TRBV5-4 and TRBJ1-2): ETGVTQSPTHLIKTRGQQVTLRCSSQSGHNTVSWYQQALGQGPQFIFQYYREEENGRGNFPPRFSGLQFPNYSSELNVNALELDDSALYLCAINSQGAGGYTFGSGTRLTVV.

The J gene is TRBJ1-2, the V gene TRBV7-9, with TRBD1 matching 7 bases. Germline CDR1 SEHNR, CDR2 FQNEAQ (reference sequence). V trimming: 1 base; J trimming: 7 bases; junction bases outside the gene matches: 6. CDR3 length equals 14 residues. The CDR3 sequence is CASSLGQGVSGYTF. CDR3 in DNA: TGTGCCAGCAGCTTAGGACAGGGCGTAAGTGGCTACACCTTC.

The V gene is TRBV5-1, the J gene TRBJ1-1, with D tentatively TRBD1 (6 bases). CDR1 SGHRS and CDR2 YFSETQ come from the germline V gene. The length of the CDR3 is 14 residues. V was pared by 3 bases and J by 4 bases, with 13 bases between. CDR3 in DNA: TGCGCCAGCAGCTCGGGACAATTCTTCACTGAAGCTTTCTTT. Its translation: CASSSGQFFTEAFF.

The chain links TRBV5-1 to TRBJ2-5; 8 positions match TRBD1. The trim removed 0 bases at V and 1 base at J, leaving 2 bases unmatched. CDR1 SGHRS and CDR2 YFSETQ come from the germline V gene. The CDR3 is 15 amino acids. The chain's CDR3 is CASSLGDRGQETQYF. CDR3 bases: TGCGCCAGCAGCTTGGGAGACAGGGGCCAAGAGACCCAGTACTTC.

This chain links TRBV2 with TRBJ1-2, with D unresolved. Germline V gene lookup returns CDR1 SNHLY and CDR2 FYNNEI. CDR3 size: 14 residues. V was trimmed by 4 bases and J by 2 bases, leaving 11 bases between them. The CDR3 sequence: CASSVRQRNYGYTF. CDR3 bases: TGTGCCAGCAGTGTTAGGCAGAGGAACTATGGCTACACCTTC. The full variable domain, with the rest looked up from reference TRBV2 and TRBJ1-2, is EPEVTQTPSHQVTQMGQEVILRCVPISNHLYFYWYRQILGQKVEFLVSFYNNEISEKSEIFDDQFSVERPDGSNFTLKIRSTKLEDSAMYFCASSVRQRNYGYTFGSGTRLTVV.

The chain uses TRBV19 and TRBJ1-3, with TRBD1 matching over 10 bases. Germline V gene sequence: CDR1 LNHDA, CDR2 SQIVND (reference sequence). This CDR3 is built from 16 residues. The junction had 4 bases not matched to a gene; V was cut back by 4 bases and J by 1 base. The CDR3 reads CASSTPGQGSGNTIYF. The DNA for the CDR3 is TGTGCCAGTAGTACCCCGGGACAGGGGTCTGGAAACACCATATATTTT.

The chain carries TRBV9 and TRBJ2-1; D unresolved. From germline, CDR1 is SGDLS and CDR2 YYNGEE. V lost 0 bases to trimming and J lost 9 bases, with 4 bases between them. The CDR3 runs to 11 residues. The CDR3, as DNA: TGTGCCAGCAGCGTAGAGGGTGAGCAGTTCTTC. Translation gives CASSVEGEQFF. Together with reference TRBV9 and TRBJ2-1, the CDR3 gives the full variable domain: DSGVTQTPKHLITATGQRVTLRCSPRSGDLSVYWYQQSLDQGLQFLIQYYNGEERAKGNILERFSAQQFPDLHSELNLSSLELGDSALYFCASSVEGEQFFGPGTRLTVL.

The chain couples TRBV7-9 to TRBJ1-3; D gene ambiguous. The germline CDR1 and CDR2 sequences are SEHNR and FQNEAQ (reference sequence). The CDR3 has 15 residues. V shed 3 bases and J shed 0 bases, with 9 bases lying between them. The CDR3 is CASSLKGHSGNTIYF. CDR3 DNA sequence: TGTGCCAGCAGCTTGAAGGGCCACTCTGGAAACACCATATATTTT.

V gene TRBV30 combines with J gene TRBJ1-1; no reliable D call. The CDR3 totals 12 residues. Germline V lookup: CDR1 GTSNPN, CDR2 SVGIG (reference sequence). V lost 0 bases, J lost 3 bases, and 5 bases lay in between. The CDR3 reads CAWSVLDTEAFF. CDR3 coding DNA: TGTGCCTGGAGTGTACTCGACACTGAAGCTTTCTTT. The full variable domain, in which reference TRBV30 and TRBJ1-1 provide the parts outside the CDR3, is SQTIHQWPATLVQPVGSPLSLECTVEGTSNPNLYWYRQAAGRGLQLLFYSVGIGQISSEVPQNLSASRPQDRQFILSSKKLLLSDSGFYLCAWSVLDTEAFFGQGTRLTVV.

This clone was detected only a few times. The chain recombines TRBV7-9 with TRBJ1-1, with D perhaps TRBD1 (6 bases). The CDR3 has 16 amino acids. Germline CDR1 SEHNR, CDR2 FQNEAQ (reference sequence). V lost 4 bases and J 2 bases, leaving 17 bases between the germline ends. The CDR3 sequence: CASSSRGTPLNTEAFF. Here the CDR3 DNA reads TGTGCCAGCAGCTCCCGTGGGACACCACTAAACACTGAAGCTTTCTTT.

A remark on this clone: A much larger clone lies a single base off, so this may be a read error. The chain recombines TRBV5-6 with TRBJ1-2; D possibly corresponds to TRBD1 (5 bases). The germline V gene has CDR1 SGHDT and CDR2 YYEEEE. V was cut by 4 bases and J by 4 bases, with 8 bases left in between. This CDR3 is 12 amino acids long. Written as DNA, the CDR3 is TGTGCCAGCAGCCAGGACATCTATGGCTACACCTTC. Translated: CASSQDIYGYTF.

The V call is TRBV9, the J call TRBJ1-2; 8 bases align to TRBD1. Germline assignment: CDR1 SGDLS and CDR2 YYNGEE. V shed 0 bases and J 7 bases; nucleotides not matched to a gene: 2. This CDR3 is built from 13 residues. The CDR3 reads CASSVAGGSGYTF. In DNA, the CDR3 is TGTGCCAGCAGCGTAGCAGGGGGCAGTGGCTACACCTTC.

V and J are TRBV6-5 and TRBJ1-5; D is ambiguous. V lost 0 bases, J lost 6 bases, and 9 bases lay in between. CDR1 and CDR2 (germline): MNHEY, SVGAGI. The CDR3 covers 14 residues. The CDR3 spells CASSYSKSFQPQHF. The CDR3 DNA is TGTGCCAGCAGTTACTCGAAGAGTTTTCAGCCCCAGCATTTT.

The chain links TRBV27 to TRBJ1-2; no reliable D call. Germline V gene lookup returns CDR1 MNHEY and CDR2 SMNVEV (reference sequence). The V end was cut by 0 bases, the J end by 4 bases, with 9 bases between. This CDR3 contains 14 residues. In nucleotides, the CDR3 is TGTGCCAGCAGTTTATCGGAGGGAATCTATGGCTACACCTTC. This translates into CASSLSEGIYGYTF.

The chain carries TRBV6-6 and TRBJ1-3; TRBD1 matches 9 bases. V shed 4 bases and J 1 base; nucleotides not matched to a gene: 2. The CDR3 contains 15 residues. The germline gives CDR1 MNHNY, CDR2 SVGAGI (reference sequence). The CDR3 sequence is CASSSGTGSGNTIYF. CDR3 in DNA: TGTGCCAGCAGTTCGGGGACAGGGTCTGGAAACACCATATATTTT.

The chain couples TRBV6-2 or TRBV6-3 to TRBJ2-3; D possibly matches TRBD1 or TRBD2 (5 bases each). Trimming shortened V by 5 bases and J by 1 base, and 7 bases separated the two germline ends. Germline loops: CDR1 MNHEY, CDR2 SVGEGT. The CDR3 is 13 amino acids. Here the CDR3 DNA reads TGTGCCAGCAGTCGGGACGGCACAGATACGCAGTATTTT. This gives the protein CASSRDGTDTQYF.

V is TRBV25-1 and J is TRBJ1-2; no clear D gene. Trimming cost V 4 bases and J 3 bases, with 3 bases left between them. The germline CDR1 and CDR2 sequences are MGHDK and SYGVNS. The CDR3 covers 11 residues. CDR3 amino acids: CASSADYGYTF. In nucleotides, the CDR3 is TGTGCCAGCAGTGCCGACTATGGCTACACCTTC.

This sequence joins TRBV27 and TRBJ1-6; D is ambiguous. The CDR3 sequence is 12 residues long. V gave up 4 bases and J gave up 7 bases, with 5 bases separating them. Germline CDR1 MNHEY, CDR2 SMNVEV (reference sequence). The CDR3 spells CASSYPNSPLHF. The DNA for the CDR3 is TGTGCCAGCAGTTATCCGAATTCACCCCTCCACTTT.

The rearrangement joins TRBV19 to TRBJ1-2, with no clear D. Trimming shortened V by 9 bases and J by 7 bases, and 18 bases separated the two germline ends. This CDR3 contains 13 residues. From germline, CDR1 is LNHDA and CDR2 SQIVND (reference sequence). The CDR3 sequence: CARLYPPSGGYTF. The CDR3 nucleotides are TGTGCCAGACTCTACCCACCAAGCGGTGGCTACACCTTC.